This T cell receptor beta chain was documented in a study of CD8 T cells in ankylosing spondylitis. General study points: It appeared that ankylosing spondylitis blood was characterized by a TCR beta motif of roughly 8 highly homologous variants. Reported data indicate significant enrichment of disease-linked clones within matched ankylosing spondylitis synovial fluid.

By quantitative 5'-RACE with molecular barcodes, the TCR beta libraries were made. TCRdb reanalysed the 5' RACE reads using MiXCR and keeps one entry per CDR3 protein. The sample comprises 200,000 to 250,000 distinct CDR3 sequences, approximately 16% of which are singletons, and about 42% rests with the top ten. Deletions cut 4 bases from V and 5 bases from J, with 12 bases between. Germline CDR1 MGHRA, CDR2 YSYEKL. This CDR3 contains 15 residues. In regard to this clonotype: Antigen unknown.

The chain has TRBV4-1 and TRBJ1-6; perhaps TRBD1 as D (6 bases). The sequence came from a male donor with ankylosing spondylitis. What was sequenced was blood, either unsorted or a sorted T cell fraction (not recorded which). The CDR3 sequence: CASSPQGGDNSPLHF. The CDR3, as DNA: TGCGCCAGCAGCCCACAGGGTGGAGATAATTCACCCCTCCACTTT.